One sample yielded the 14 T cell receptor beta chains listed below, sequenced in a study of blood T cell repertoires in COVID-19. The data were produced by immunoSEQ multiplex PCR, yet TCRdb's version contains in-frame clones alone and is incomplete. The sample records some 340,000 clones, 87% being singletons. Sequencing was carried out using PBMCs or T cells enriched from blood (not recorded which). The receptor source for this set is a woman in her twenties or thirties who had recovered from COVID-19.

The CDR3 spells CASSLGGRVANSPLHF. CDR3 coding DNA: TGCGCCAGCAGCTTGGGGGGGCGGGTAGCGAATTCACCCCTCCACTTT. The rearrangement links TRBV5-1 to TRBJ1-6; D might be TRBD1 (6 bases). The CDR3 extends over 16 amino acids. V lost 0 bases to trimming and J lost 7 bases, with 14 bases between them. The germline CDR1 and CDR2 sequences are SGHRS and YFSETQ.

This clone has a count of ten or more. The CDR3 sequence: CASQWDRAKYSGYTF. Written as DNA, the CDR3 is TGTGCCAGTCAATGGGACAGGGCCAAGTATAGTGGCTACACCTTC. This chain links TRBV6-5 with TRBJ1-2; 9 bases match TRBD1. The V segment lost 9 bases and the J segment 7 bases; nucleotides outside the gene matches: 15. Per the germline V gene, CDR1 is MNHEY and CDR2 is SVGAGI. The CDR3 spans 15 residues.

The chain uses TRBV3-1 (or the pseudogene TRBV3-2) and TRBJ2-7; TRBD1 might be the D (5 bases). V lost 3 bases, J lost 2 bases, and 8 bases lay in between. This CDR3 spans 13 amino acids. Germline values: CDR1 LGHDT, CDR2 YNNKEL (reference sequence). CDR3 residues: CASSHRVAYEQYF. The CDR3 DNA sequence: TGTGCCAGCAGCCACAGGGTGGCCTACGAGCAGTACTTC.

The chain combines TRBV27 with TRBJ2-2; unclear D gene. Trimming removed 2 bases from V and 6 bases from J, with 7 bases in between. Looked up from germline, CDR1 is MNHEY and CDR2 is SMNVEV (reference sequence). The CDR3 covers 13 residues. CDR3 sequence reads: CASSLQVPGELFF. As DNA, the CDR3 is TGTGCCAGCAGTTTACAGGTGCCCGGGGAGCTGTTTTTT.

The genes are TRBV7-3 and TRBJ1-6; TRBD1 matches at 7 bases. The germline CDR1 and CDR2 sequences are SGHTA and FQGTGA. Trimming removed 4 bases from V and 7 bases from J; junction bases left unmatched: 4. The length of the CDR3 is 14 residues. The CDR3 DNA sequence: TGTGCCAGCAGCTCTGGACAGGCCAATTCACCCCTCCACTTT. Protein sequence: CASSSGQANSPLHF.

The chain links TRBV7-9 to TRBJ1-6; a possible D gene is TRBD1 (5 bases). V shed 1 base and J shed 2 bases, with 9 bases lying between them. This CDR3 comprises 16 residues. Germline CDR1 SEHNR, CDR2 FQNEAQ (reference sequence). Written as DNA, the CDR3 is TGTGCCAGCAGCTTAGGGGGCGGAACCTATAATTCACCCCTCCACTTT. This codes for CASSLGGGTYNSPLHF.

The V and J genes are TRBV5-4 and TRBJ2-3, with 16 bases identical to TRBD2. V shed 4 bases, J shed 6 bases, and the junction held 5 bases outside the gene matches. This CDR3 region has 16 residues. The germline CDR1 and CDR2 sequences are SGHNT and YYREEE (reference sequence). DNA of the CDR3: TGTGCCAGCAGCCTGGGACTAGCGGGGGGGATGGATACGCAGTATTTT. Encoded protein: CASSLGLAGGMDTQYF. The full variable domain, its missing parts supplied by reference TRBV5-4 and TRBJ2-3, is ETGVTQSPTHLIKTRGQQVTLRCSSQSGHNTVSWYQQALGQGPQFIFQYYREEENGRGNFPPRFSGLQFPNYSSELNVNALELDDSALYLCASSLGLAGGMDTQYFGPGTRLTVL.

V is TRBV5-6 and J is TRBJ2-1, with D possibly matching TRBD2 (6 bases). Trimming took 3 bases from V and 6 from J, leaving 13 bases between them. The CDR3 contains 14 residues. Per the germline V gene, CDR1 is SGHDT and CDR2 is YYEEEE. The DNA for the CDR3 is TGTGCCAGCAGCTGGGGACTGAGTGGCAATGAGCAGTTCTTC. Protein: CASSWGLSGNEQFF. The variable domain in full, completed from reference TRBV5-6 and TRBJ2-1, reads DAGVTQSPTHLIKTRGQQVTLRCSPKSGHDTVSWYQQALGQGPQFIFQYYEEEERQRGNFPDRFSGHQFPNYSSELNVNALLLGDSALYLCASSWGLSGNEQFFGPGTRLTVL.

The rearrangement uses TRBV7-8 and TRBJ1-1, with 9 bases aligning to TRBD1. V was clipped by 2 bases and J by 2 bases; unmatched bases: 9. Germline lookup yields CDR1 SGHVS and CDR2 FQNEAQ. This CDR3 is 17 amino acids long. The CDR3 coding sequence is TGTGCCAGCAGCTTATGGGGACAGGGAGGGACAAACACTGAAGCTTTCTTT. The encoded protein is CASSLWGQGGTNTEAFF.

V gene TRBV11-2 combines with J gene TRBJ1-1; D remains unclear. Trimming shortened V by 1 base and J by 5 bases, and 8 bases separated the two germline ends. The length of the CDR3 is 13 residues. Germline V gene sequence: CDR1 SGHAT, CDR2 FQNNGV. The CDR3: CASSLGMATEAFF. The CDR3 nucleotides are TGTGCCAGCAGCTTAGGAATGGCTACTGAAGCTTTCTTT. The complete variable domain, with remaining parts taken from reference TRBV11-2 and TRBJ1-1, reads EAGVAQSPRYKIIEKRQSVAFWCNPISGHATLYWYQQILGQGPKLLIQFQNNGVVDDSQLPKDRFSAERLKGVDSTLKIQPAKLEDSAVYLCASSLGMATEAFFGQGTRLTVV.

This clone came up once. V and J are TRBV6-2 or TRBV6-3 and TRBJ1-1, with unresolved D. There are 19 residues in the CDR3. Trimming took 0 bases from V and 0 from J, leaving 20 bases between them. CDR1 is MNHEY, CDR2 SVGEGT, per germline. CDR3 in amino acids: CASSYSVRLRGSMNTEAFF. The CDR3 nucleotides read TGTGCCAGCAGTTACTCGGTCCGTTTACGAGGTTCAATGAACACTGAAGCTTTCTTT.

J is TRBJ1-2 and V is TRBV19; the D gene is possibly TRBD1 (5 bases). Germline V gene lookup returns CDR1 LNHDA and CDR2 SQIVND (reference sequence). This CDR3 is built from 13 residues. Trimming left V 3 bases short and J 4 bases short, with 9 bases between. This chain's CDR3 is CASSMVQVYGYTF. CDR3 DNA: TGTGCCAGTAGTATGGTACAGGTCTATGGCTACACCTTC.

V usage is TRBV11-3 and J usage is TRBJ2-7, with unresolved D. The V end was cut by 0 bases, the J end by 2 bases, with 2 bases between. CDR1 and CDR2 (germline): SGHNT, YENEEA. The CDR3 has 12 residues. The CDR3 loop reads CASSLDTYEQYF. The CDR3 DNA follows: TGTGCCAGCAGCTTAGACACCTACGAGCAGTACTTC.

The chain carries TRBV7-9 and TRBJ2-7, with a weak D call TRBD1 (6 bases). Germline V gives CDR1 SEHNR, CDR2 FQNEAQ (reference sequence). V gave up 2 bases and J gave up 2 bases, with 13 bases separating them. This CDR3 has 15 amino acids. The CDR3 DNA follows: TGTGCCAGCAGCTTAACAGGGTCGGCGGCCTACGAGCAGTACTTC. Amino acid sequence: CASSLTGSAAYEQYF.